Each of the 22 T cell receptor beta chains below was sequenced from the same sample in a study of CD8+ T cells in alopecia areata. Indicated treatment: oral pan-JAK inhibitor, 5-10 mg twice daily. RNA was extracted and reverse transcribed into cDNA as the sequencing template. Produced via immunoSEQ multiplex PCR; TCRdb's table is partial and in-frame only. Of approximately 100,000 clones in the sample, 60% were seen once. The sample in question was CD8+ T cells sorted from blood, obtained at approximately week 56, from a patient treated with tofacitinib. Every receptor here comes from a human donor with alopecia areata.

This rearrangement joins TRBV30 to TRBJ2-2; D might be TRBD1 (5 bases). The CDR3 consists of 13 residues. The V end lost 7 bases, the J end lost 6 bases, and 15 bases lay between the germline ends. Per germline, CDR1 GTSNPN and CDR2 SVGIG (reference sequence). Here the CDR3 DNA reads TGTGCCTACACCCAAATGACAGCCGGGGAGCTGTTTTTT. Translating gives CAYTQMTAGELFF.

V is TRBV30 and J is TRBJ2-3; 12 nucleotides match TRBD2. V trimming: 3 bases; J trimming: 4 bases; junction bases outside the gene matches: 8. CDR3 size: 16 residues. Germline CDR1 reads GTSNPN; CDR2 reads SVGIG (reference sequence). CDR3 region: CAWSALAGGLADTQYF. CDR3 nucleotides: TGTGCCTGGAGCGCCCTAGCGGGGGGGCTGGCAGATACGCAGTATTTT.

This chain uses TRBV2 with TRBJ1-5; possibly TRBD1 for D (6 bases). Germline V lookup: CDR1 SNHLY, CDR2 FYNNEI. The CDR3 covers 14 residues. V shed 6 bases and J shed 7 bases, with 16 bases lying between them. CDR3 protein: CASSSGDLGQPQHF. CDR3 nucleotide sequence: TGTGCCAGCAGCTCAGGGGACCTGGGCCAGCCCCAGCATTTT. The complete variable domain, with remaining parts taken from reference TRBV2 and TRBJ1-5, reads EPEVTQTPSHQVTQMGQEVILRCVPISNHLYFYWYRQILGQKVEFLVSFYNNEISEKSEIFDDQFSVERPDGSNFTLKIRSTKLEDSAMYFCASSSGDLGQPQHFGDGTRLSIL.

This chain links TRBV25-1 with TRBJ1-4; 10 bases line up with TRBD1. This CDR3 spans 15 amino acids. Trimming cost V 4 bases and J 10 bases; bases outside gene matches: 9. Germline CDR1 reads MGHDK; CDR2 reads SYGVNS. CDR3 nucleotides: TGTGCCAGCAGTGGACCCGGGACAGGGGTTGCAAAACTGTTTTTT. Translation gives CASSGPGTGVAKLFF.

This clone appeared once. The gene calls are TRBV30 and TRBJ1-1; unclear D gene. The CDR3 has 13 residues. Germline assignment: CDR1 GTSNPN and CDR2 SVGIG (reference sequence). Trimming removed 1 base from V and 2 bases from J, with 8 bases in between. The CDR3: CAWSASPNTEAFF. In nucleotides, the CDR3 is TGTGCCTGGAGTGCTAGTCCCAACACTGAAGCTTTCTTT.

V and J are TRBV7-2 and TRBJ2-7; 8 bases are shared with TRBD1. Trimming at V came to 8 bases and at J to 1 base, leaving 16 bases not matched to a gene. The CDR3 consists of 17 residues. CDR1 is SGHTA and CDR2 is FQGNSA in the germline V gene. The DNA for the CDR3 is TGTGCCAGCTCGTCTCCTGTTTCGGGACAGGCATCCTACGAGCAGTACTTC. This codes for CASSSPVSGQASYEQYF.

The chain combines TRBV4-1 with TRBJ1-2, with D possibly being TRBD1 (5 bases). The CDR3 sequence is 16 residues long. V gave up 0 bases and J gave up 8 bases, with 19 bases separating them. The germline gives CDR1 MGHRA, CDR2 YSYEKL. DNA of the CDR3: TGCGCCAGCAGCCAAGATCCCACAGTGACCTGGGGGGGCTACACCTTC. It is translated as CASSQDPTVTWGGYTF.

The V call is TRBV27, the J call TRBJ1-5, with D possibly matching TRBD1 (5 bases). The CDR3 totals 13 residues. The V gene lost 10 bases and the J gene lost 0 bases, with 10 bases spanning the gap. Germline V gene data show CDR1 as MNHEY and CDR2 as SMNVEV (reference sequence). DNA for the CDR3: TGTGCCACCCAGGGAGATAGCAATCAGCCCCAGCATTTT. It yields the protein CATQGDSNQPQHF.

This chain joins TRBV4-1 and TRBJ1-2; D gene uncertain. The CDR3 contains 18 residues. Germline loops: CDR1 MGHRA, CDR2 YSYEKL. Trimming pared 0 bases from V and 2 bases from J, leaving 19 bases between. The CDR3 spells CASSQDRWRHHLNYGYTF. The CDR3 nucleotides read TGCGCCAGCAGCCAAGATCGGTGGAGACATCACCTCAACTATGGCTACACCTTC.

V usage is TRBV15 and J usage is TRBJ2-1; the D gene is possibly TRBD1 (5 bases). The CDR3 runs 15 residues. V dropped 8 bases and J dropped 0 bases, with 14 bases sitting between them. CDR1 is LNHNV and CDR2 is YYDKDF in the germline V gene (reference sequence). For the CDR3, the DNA is TGTGCCACCCGGCCAGGGCGGCGCTCCTACAATGAGCAGTTCTTC. Protein: CATRPGRRSYNEQFF.

The CDR3 sequence: CAWSVGGRINQPQHF. DNA for the CDR3: TGTGCCTGGAGTGTCGGGGGGCGCATTAATCAGCCCCAGCATTTT. The chain combines TRBV30 with TRBJ1-5; possible D gene TRBD1, 6 bases. This CDR3 is 15 amino acids long. Germline V gene data show CDR1 as GTSNPN and CDR2 as SVGIG (reference sequence). V was shortened by 0 bases and J by 4 bases, with 13 bases between the two germline ends.

The CDR3 sequence is CASSRGRAAEQFF. CDR3 sequence (DNA): TGTGCCAGCAGCAGGGGCAGGGCGGCTGAGCAGTTCTTC. V usage is TRBV5-6 and J usage is TRBJ2-1, with D possibly TRBD1 on 5 matching bases. CDR1 and CDR2 from the germline V gene are SGHDT and YYEEEE. The V gene lost 4 bases and the J gene lost 9 bases, with 14 bases spanning the gap. This CDR3 is built from 13 residues.

This chain joins TRBV27 and TRBJ2-3, with D perhaps matching TRBD2 (6 bases). CDR3 length equals 13 residues. Germline V gene sequence: CDR1 MNHEY, CDR2 SMNVEV (reference sequence). V was cut by 7 bases and J by 4 bases, with 12 bases left in between. The CDR3 DNA follows: TGTGCCAGCATGTCCGGGGGTCCAGATACGCAGTATTTT. It translates to CASMSGGPDTQYF.

The chain combines TRBV6-5 with TRBJ2-7; 10 bases are a match to TRBD1. CDR1 is MNHEY, CDR2 SVGAGI, per germline. Losses at the gene ends were 6 bases for V and 2 bases for J; bases not matched to a gene: 7. The CDR3 consists of 15 residues. CDR3 DNA sequence: TGTGCCAGCAGGAACCCCGGGACAGGGGCCTACGAGCAGTACTTC. Translating gives CASRNPGTGAYEQYF.

The chain couples TRBV7-9 to TRBJ1-2; D perhaps matches TRBD1 (6 bases). Germline V gene sequence: CDR1 SEHNR, CDR2 FQNEAQ (reference sequence). The V and J ends lost 5 bases and 3 bases respectively, with 13 bases between them. This CDR3 is built from 14 residues. CDR3: CASSTRQVHYGYTF. Written as DNA, the CDR3 is TGTGCCAGCAGCACGCGACAGGTCCACTATGGCTACACCTTC. The full variable domain, in which reference TRBV7-9 and TRBJ1-2 provide the parts outside the CDR3, is DTGVSQNPRHKITKRGQNVTFRCDPISEHNRLYWYRQTLGQGPEFLTYFQNEAQLEKSRLLSDRFSAERPKGSFSTLEIQRTEQGDSAMYLCASSTRQVHYGYTFGSGTRLTVV.

CDR3 protein: CASSLGGNYGYTF. CDR3 DNA: TGCGCCAGCAGCTTAGGCGGGAACTATGGCTACACCTTC. The chain recombines TRBV5-1 with TRBJ1-2; D not resolved. The CDR3 runs to 13 residues. CDR1 and CDR2 from the germline V gene are SGHRS and YFSETQ. The ends were cut back, 2 bases at V and 2 bases at J, with 7 bases in the middle. The variable domain in full, completed from reference TRBV5-1 and TRBJ1-2, reads KAGVTQTPRYLIKTRGQQVTLSCSPISGHRSVSWYQQTPGQGLQFLFEYFSETQRNKGNFPGRFSGRQFSNSRSEMNVSTLELGDSALYLCASSLGGNYGYTFGSGTRLTVV.

V is TRBV27 and J is TRBJ2-1; TRBD1 matches 8 bases. V lost 4 bases, J lost 10 bases, and 6 bases stayed unmatched. This CDR3 contains 13 residues. Germline V CDR1 and CDR2: MNHEY, SMNVEV (reference sequence). The CDR3 DNA reads TGTGCCAGCAGTTCGGGACAGGTAAACGAGCAGTTCTTC. Translated, it gives CASSSGQVNEQFF.

The V call is TRBV7-9, the J call TRBJ2-7; tentatively, D is TRBD1 or TRBD2 (5 bases each). With 5 bases removed from V and 1 base from J, the gap between germline ends came to 9 bases. Germline assignment: CDR1 SEHNR and CDR2 FQNEAQ (reference sequence). This CDR3 has 13 amino acids. The DNA for the CDR3 is TGTGCCAGCAGCGTCAGGGAGTCCTACGAGCAGTACTTC. Its protein product is CASSVRESYEQYF.

The chain joins TRBV2 to TRBJ2-7; 11 bases fit TRBD2. V dropped 8 bases and J dropped 2; count of bases not matched to a gene: 5. CDR1 SNHLY and CDR2 FYNNEI come from the germline V gene. The CDR3 length is 14 residues. This chain's CDR3 is CASLLAGDTYEQYF. CDR3 nucleotide sequence: TGTGCCAGCCTACTAGCGGGGGACACCTACGAGCAGTACTTC.

The CDR3 is CASTEDRVDQPQHF. CDR3 sequence (DNA): TGTGCCAGCACGGAGGACAGGGTGGATCAGCCCCAGCATTTT. This chain uses TRBV2 with TRBJ1-5; TRBD1 agrees at 8 bases. Looked up from germline, CDR1 is SNHLY and CDR2 is FYNNEI. V trimming: 7 bases; J trimming: 5 bases; junction bases outside the gene matches: 7. The CDR3 is made up of 14 amino acids.

The chain joins TRBV27 to TRBJ2-1, with D unclear. The CDR3 has 11 amino acids. Trimming stripped 6 bases from V and 13 bases from J, with 13 bases between. The germline V gene has CDR1 MNHEY and CDR2 SMNVEV (reference sequence). DNA of the CDR3: TGTGCCAGCAGCGGCTCCGGCGATCAGTTCTTC. Its translation: CASSGSGDQFF.

The gene calls are TRBV20-1 and TRBJ2-3; D not certain. Trimming cost V 5 bases and J 0 bases, with 3 bases left between them. CDR1 and CDR2 (germline): DFQATT, SNEGSKA (reference sequence). CDR3 length: 11 residues. CDR3 loop: CSAPSTDTQYF. The CDR3 DNA is TGCAGTGCTCCGAGCACAGATACGCAGTATTTT.